This T cell receptor beta chain was observed in a study of blood T cell repertoires in COVID-19 (dated by TCRdb to the early 2020s). Turning to the overall study: Samples from collaborators originated in the United States, Italy and Spain and spanned both the acute and convalescent phases of COVID-19. The prospective study material was composed of cDNA or gDNA derived from T cells, B-cell-depleted T cells, or PBMCs. Deeply sampled blood TCRbeta repertoires from subjects exposed to, actively infected with, or recovered from COVID-19 were included in the dataset. The repertoires were released in a freely available public database intended as a resource for research on the immune response to SARS-CoV-2. Samples came from the ongoing ImmuneRACE study (first 160 participants) plus 1,254 subjects from 6 global collaborators. The sample metadata nearly always contained a de-identified subject ID, COVID-19 status, age in years and sex. HLA class I and class II types, where available, came from metadata supplied by the sample provider rather than from assay-based typing. Study-wide conclusions, independent of this receptor: The amount of clinical and demographic metadata varied by source and participant and was provided uncurated.

With regard to this clone: The antigen it recognizes is unknown. No base qualities exist here, and no much larger clone lies one base off it.

The immunoSEQ Assay, a bias-controlled multiplex PCR, was used to amplify TCRbeta CDR3 regions from genomic DNA. As for the original processing: The number of nucleated cells in each sample was estimated by amplification of reference gene primers within the assay. Sequence reads were collapsed and filtered to measure the absolute abundance of every unique TCRbeta CDR3 rearrangement. For each sample, productive Simpson clonality was calculated as the square root of Simpson's diversity index over productive rearrangements. Imported from immuneACCESS, the table was reduced by TCRdb to in-frame sequences with V and J called. These copies leave out some clones; in studies compared against another copy, an unresolved V gene accounts for under half, and the cause of the remainder is not known. From that table come the V and J calls and clone size; the DNA was used to work out D and trimming. This sample holds roughly 84,000 clones; 65% to 85% were observed only once. The ten largest clones capture 15% to 19% of the sample.

The collaborating institutions used their own protocols to collect whole blood in K2EDTA tubes. For TCRbeta analysis, collaborators shipped samples in one of three forms: frozen whole blood, isolated PBMCs, or DNA extracted from either of those sample types. At the junction V is shortened by 6 bases and J by 1 base, with 10 bases in between. Taken from cysteine to phenylalanine, the CDR3 has 14 residues. Only the CDR3 region is kept as DNA, spanning 42 bases read in frame from base 1. The germline V gene (reference sequence) specifies MNHEY as CDR1 and SMNVEV as CDR2. This clonotype originated in a woman of 80 years or more with acute or convalescent COVID-19. Rearrangement joined TRBV27 to TRBJ1-3; the D gene is perhaps TRBD1, on 5 matching bases. Material for sequencing was peripheral blood. CDR3 sequence: CASSPRASGNTIYF. DNA sequence: TGTGCCAGCAGCCCCAGGGCGTCTGGAAACACCATATATTTT.